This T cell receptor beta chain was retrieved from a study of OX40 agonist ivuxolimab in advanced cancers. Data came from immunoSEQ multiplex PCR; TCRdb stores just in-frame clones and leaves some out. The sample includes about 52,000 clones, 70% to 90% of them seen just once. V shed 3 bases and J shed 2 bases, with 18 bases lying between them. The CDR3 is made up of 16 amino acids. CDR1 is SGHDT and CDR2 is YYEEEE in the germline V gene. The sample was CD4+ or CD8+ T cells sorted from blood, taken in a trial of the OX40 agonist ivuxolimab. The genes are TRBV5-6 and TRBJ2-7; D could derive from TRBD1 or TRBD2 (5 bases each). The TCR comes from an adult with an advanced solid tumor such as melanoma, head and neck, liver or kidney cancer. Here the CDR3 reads CASSSLYRDGAYEQYF. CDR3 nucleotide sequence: TGTGCCAGCAGCTCGCTCTACCGGGACGGAGCCTACGAGCAGTACTTC.